The next 21 T cell receptor beta chains were all read from a single sample in a study of T cells expressing NK-cell markers. Reanalyzing the 5' RACE reads, TCRdb keeps one entry per CDR3 protein, without DNA. This table lists roughly 390,000 distinct CDR3 sequences. Sequences were obtained from blood T cells: a sorted CD56 or NKG2C T cell subset, CD4+ or CD8+ T cells, or bulk PBMC T cells (not recorded which). These receptors all stem from a man aged 18 to 69 in good health.

The rearrangement links TRBV7-2 to TRBJ1-6; with no DNA, the TCRdb D assignment of TRBD1 cannot be verified. Germline values: CDR1 SGHTA, CDR2 FQGNSA. The CDR3 has 16 amino acids. CDR3 region: CASSLGDRGYNSPLHF.

The chain carries TRBV9 and TRBJ2-1; TCRdb returns TRBD1, unconfirmable since there is no DNA. Germline V gene data show CDR1 as SGDLS and CDR2 as YYNGEE. This CDR3 contains 13 residues. The CDR3: CASSVSPRVGQFF. The full variable domain, its missing parts supplied by reference TRBV9 and TRBJ2-1, is DSGVTQTPKHLITATGQRVTLRCSPRSGDLSVYWYQQSLDQGLQFLIQYYNGEERAKGNILERFSAQQFPDLHSELNLSSLELGDSALYFCASSVSPRVGQFFGPGTRLTVL.

This chain connects TRBV12-3 or TRBV12-4 to TRBJ2-5; TCRdb indicates TRBD2, and absent DNA this call remains unverified. This CDR3 has 16 residues. The CDR3 sequence is CASSFRLAGPPETQYF.

The chain links TRBV6-5 to TRBJ2-7. The CDR3 covers 16 residues. Germline CDR1 MNHEY, CDR2 SVGAGI. CDR3 region: CASSYSFLAGSYEQYF.

V gene TRBV4-2 combines with J gene TRBJ2-7; TCRdb outputs TRBD1, but without DNA this stays unchecked. The length of the CDR3 is 15 residues. Germline CDR1 and CDR2: LGHNA and YNFKEQ. CDR3 region: CATSEGTATYIGQYF.

This chain connects TRBV27 to TRBJ2-3. Germline V lookup: CDR1 MNHEY, CDR2 SMNVEV (reference sequence). There are 16 residues in the CDR3. CDR3 residues: CASSLLRPGNTDTQYF.

CDR3 amino acids: CASGLVPLAGGNTDTQYF. The chain has TRBV12-5 and TRBJ2-3; TCRdb's D gene call, TRBD2, goes unchecked for lack of DNA. The CDR3 is 18 amino acids. Germline assignment: CDR1 LGHNT and CDR2 FRNRAP.

The rearrangement uses TRBV4-2 and TRBJ2-7; TCRdb lists TRBD2, though no DNA is available to test this call. CDR1 and CDR2 (germline): LGHNA, YNFKEQ. CDR3 length equals 19 residues. The CDR3 here is CASSPERGLAGVAVREQYF.

This chain's CDR3 is CASRSGTDRSYEQYF. The V and J genes are TRBV21-1 and TRBJ2-7; TCRdb returns TRBD1, unconfirmable since there is no DNA. TRBV21-1 is assigned pseudogene status. CDR3 length: 15 amino acids.

The chain uses TRBV4-1 and TRBJ1-6; TCRdb's assignment of TRBD1 cannot be checked, as there is no DNA. CDR1 and CDR2 (germline): MGHRA, YSYEKL. CDR3 length: 16 amino acids. The CDR3 loop reads CASSQDRTELNSPLHF.

The CDR3 sequence: CASSAPNPPTGIVDTQYF. The rearrangement uses TRBV11-2 and TRBJ2-3; TCRdb proposes TRBD1, but this gene call is untestable without DNA. The CDR3 is 18 amino acids. Germline CDR1 reads SGHAT; CDR2 reads FQNNGV.

V gene TRBV6-2 or TRBV6-3 combines with J gene TRBJ1-5. CDR3 length equals 15 residues. The germline V gene has CDR1 MNHEY and CDR2 SVGEGT. CDR3 sequence: CASSYGRAGNQPQHF.

The rearrangement links TRBV12-3 or TRBV12-4 to TRBJ2-3; TCRdb indicates TRBD1, and absent DNA this call remains unverified. There are 14 residues in the CDR3. The CDR3: CASTPWVAGDTQYF.

The J gene is TRBJ2-2, the V gene TRBV12-3 or TRBV12-4; TCRdb designates TRBD1, a call that cannot be tested without DNA. CDR3 length equals 15 residues. CDR3 sequence reads: CASSSTRQGPGELFF.

The chain couples TRBV5-1 to TRBJ1-4; TCRdb's D call, TRBD1, is unchecked because there is no DNA. Per germline, CDR1 SGHRS and CDR2 YFSETQ. The CDR3 has 15 amino acids. CDR3 protein: CASSLEPGRGEKLFF.

The chain is built from TRBV20-1 and TRBJ1-2; lacking DNA, the TRBD1 call made by TCRdb goes unchecked. Germline lookup yields CDR1 DFQATT and CDR2 SNEGSKA (reference sequence). The CDR3 is 16 amino acids. The chain's CDR3 is CSARTRSGQFNYGYTF.

The rearrangement uses TRBV21-1 and TRBJ2-1; TCRdb proposes TRBD2, but this gene call is untestable without DNA. TRBV21-1 is noted as a pseudogene. The CDR3 length is 18 residues. CDR3 amino acids: CASSKFFLAGGFYNEQFF.

The chain recombines TRBV7-9 with TRBJ1-3; TCRdb names TRBD1, which stays unverified in the absence of DNA. In germline, CDR1 is SEHNR, CDR2 FQNEAQ (reference sequence). This CDR3 contains 14 residues. The CDR3: CASSLEGHGNTIYF.

The chain is built from TRBV6-1 and TRBJ1-5; absent DNA, TCRdb's TRBD1 call cannot be checked. The CDR3 is made up of 15 amino acids. The germline V gene encodes CDR1 MNHNS and CDR2 SASEGT. CDR3 loop: CASSITTRGNQPQHF.

V and J are TRBV5-1 and TRBJ2-1; as DNA is missing, the TRBD2 call by TCRdb cannot be tested. This CDR3 region has 15 residues. Germline CDR1 is SGHRS and CDR2 is YFSETQ. The CDR3 protein is CASSRGTSGGDLQFF. Full variable domain (missing parts from reference TRBV5-1 and TRBJ2-1): KAGVTQTPRYLIKTRGQQVTLSCSPISGHRSVSWYQQTPGQGLQFLFEYFSETQRNKGNFPGRFSGRQFSNSRSEMNVSTLELGDSALYLCASSRGTSGGDLQFFGPGTRLTVL.

The chain employs TRBV4-2 and TRBJ2-5; no DNA is available, so the TRBD2 call from TCRdb remains unchecked. This CDR3 has 17 amino acids. Germline V gives CDR1 LGHNA, CDR2 YNFKEQ. This CDR3 reads CASSQGASGGARETQYF.